These T cell receptor beta chains were read from a single sample in a study of blood T cell repertoires in COVID-19. Measured with immunoSEQ multiplex PCR; TCRdb has only the in-frame clones, and not every one. The repertoire has 140,000 or so clones, about 83% of them found once; the top ten carry 8.5% to 9.5%. Sequencing was done on a sample of peripheral blood. These receptors all come from a woman in her forties or fifties with active or convalescent COVID-19. CDR3s include the opening cysteine and the closing phenylalanine or tryptophan. Fields, in order: CDR3 protein, clone size, J gene, V gene. Clone sizes are given selectively: once, few, many, or a class where the clone is expanded.

CDR3 protein: CASSPLSDTQYF
clone size: .
J gene: TRBJ2-3
V gene: TRBV6-6

CDR3 protein: CASSVEGLAENTDTQYF
clone size: .
J gene: TRBJ2-3
V gene: TRBV10-1

CDR3 protein: CASSQAGLAGGADTQYF
clone size: .
J gene: TRBJ2-3
V gene: TRBV4-1

CDR3 protein: CASKFGAKKTDTQYF
clone size: .
J gene: TRBJ2-3
V gene: TRBV28

CDR3 protein: CASSPGLAGGDTQYF
clone size: once
J gene: TRBJ2-3
V gene: TRBV9

CDR3 protein: CAWGQGGNQPQHF
clone size: .
J gene: TRBJ1-5
V gene: TRBV30

CDR3 protein: CASSRDRGSNYGYTF
clone size: .
J gene: TRBJ1-2
V gene: TRBV7-8

CDR3 protein: CASSSRQGLNTIYF
clone size: .
J gene: TRBJ1-3
V gene: TRBV7-2

CDR3 protein: CSASRDRGYNEQFF
clone size: .
J gene: TRBJ2-1
V gene: TRBV20-1

CDR3 protein: CASSVSGTPNEKLFF
clone size: .
J gene: TRBJ1-4
V gene: TRBV19

CDR3 protein: CAWSRDRNWNTGELFF
clone size: once
J gene: TRBJ2-2
V gene: TRBV30